This passage covers 12 T cell receptor beta chains from one sample sequenced in a study of naive and memory T cell subsets. Blood and skin TCR RNA was reverse transcribed with alpha and beta constant primers. TCRdb independently ran MiXCR on the 5' RACE reads; one entry per CDR3 protein. The sample records over 20,000 distinct CDR3 sequences, roughly 25% being singletons. Adult healthy volunteers gave 2.5 ml peripheral blood for whole-blood RNA. These receptors were obtained from a female donor in good health.

This clonotype came up many times. The V and J genes are TRBV15 and TRBJ2-7; D may be TRBD1 or TRBD2 (5 bases each). This CDR3 region has 15 residues. V lost 6 bases and J 1 base, leaving 16 bases between the germline ends. CDR1 is LNHNV, CDR2 YYDKDF, per germline (reference sequence). CDR3 sequence (DNA): TGTGCCACCAGTGGGGTAGGGGAGTTGTCCTACGAGCAGTACTTC. This codes for CATSGVGELSYEQYF.

This clonotype was found a few times. The chain couples TRBV6-2 or TRBV6-3 to TRBJ2-1; TRBD1 is a possible D gene (5 bases). Germline lookup yields CDR1 MNHEY and CDR2 SVGEGT. The CDR3 contains 17 residues. V lost 1 base to trimming and J lost 5 bases, with 18 bases between them. CDR3 bases: TGTGCCAGCAGTTACTTAAACCCCGAGACAGCGAACAATGAGCAGTTCTTC. Translation: CASSYLNPETANNEQFF.

Many counts were recorded for this clonotype. The genes are TRBV29-1 and TRBJ2-1; D unclear. Per germline, CDR1 SQVTM and CDR2 ANQGSEA. The germline V and J ends were trimmed by 5 bases and 3 bases, with 5 bases remaining between them. This CDR3 spans 11 amino acids. Written as DNA, the CDR3 is TGCAGCGTTACCGTCTACAATGAGCAGTTCTTC. It codes for CSVTVYNEQFF.

This clonotype was counted only a few times. J is TRBJ1-1 and V is TRBV29-1; D uncertain. V was clipped by 3 bases and J by 2 bases, with 4 bases between them. The CDR3 is 11 residues long. The germline CDR1 and CDR2 sequences are SQVTM and ANQGSEA. The CDR3 DNA reads TGCAGCGTTGATGGTAACACTGAAGCTTTCTTT. It specifies CSVDGNTEAFF.

The chain links TRBV20-1 to TRBJ2-3; possible D gene TRBD2, 6 bases. This CDR3 spans 14 amino acids. V was clipped by 6 bases and J by 2 bases, with 15 bases between them. The germline V gene has CDR1 DFQATT and CDR2 SNEGSKA (reference sequence). In nucleotides, the CDR3 is TGCAGTGCCCCTGGCGGGGCCAACACAGATACGCAGTATTTT. Translating it yields CSAPGGANTDTQYF.

This clonotype is labeled medium-sized. DNA for the CDR3: TGCAGACCTTTGAGGGAGCAAGAGACCCAGTACTTC. The encoded protein is CRPLREQETQYF. The chain links TRBV29-1 to TRBJ2-5, with D tentatively TRBD2 (5 bases). CDR3 length equals 12 residues. Germline V gives CDR1 SQVTM, CDR2 ANQGSEA.

The V and J genes are TRBV29-1 and TRBJ1-1; D is undetermined. The CDR3 loop spans 10 amino acids. Germline CDR1 reads SQVTM; CDR2 reads ANQGSEA. V lost 3 bases to trimming and J lost 4 bases, with 3 bases between them. The CDR3 loop reads CSVEGTEAFF. CDR3 nucleotide sequence: TGCAGCGTTGAGGGCACTGAAGCTTTCTTT.

This clonotype was counted many times. This chain joins TRBV6-2 or TRBV6-3 and TRBJ1-2, with 7 positions matching TRBD1. J lost 7 bases, V lost 5 bases, and 10 bases had no gene match. This CDR3 contains 14 residues. Germline CDR1 MNHEY, CDR2 SVGEGT. Written as DNA, the CDR3 is TGTGCCAGCAGTCCAACAGGGGAATCGCGTGGCTACACCTTC. Protein sequence: CASSPTGESRGYTF.

By sample fraction, this clonotype is medium-sized. The rearrangement links TRBV12-3 or TRBV12-4 to TRBJ1-2; D uncertain. This CDR3 has 13 residues. Trimming stripped 1 base from V and 3 bases from J, with 6 bases between. The CDR3 reads CASSLGHYYGYTF. CDR3 in DNA: TGTGCCAGCAGTTTAGGTCACTACTATGGCTACACCTTC.

The rearrangement joins TRBV2 to TRBJ2-3; 8 bases align to TRBD2. This CDR3 comprises 15 residues. With 7 bases clipped from V and 0 bases from J, the junction kept 6 bases outside the gene matches. Germline CDR1 SNHLY, CDR2 FYNNEI. The CDR3 DNA is TGTGCCAGCACCGGGGGGGGGCTTAGCACAGATACGCAGTATTTT. Protein product: CASTGGGLSTDTQYF.

This clonotype was counted a few times. CDR3 DNA: TGCAGTGCGAGCCGGGGGCACGAAGGCTACACCTTC. Translation gives CSASRGHEGYTF. V gene TRBV20-1 combines with J gene TRBJ1-2; possibly TRBD1 for D (6 bases). The CDR3 sequence is 12 residues long. The germline V gene has CDR1 DFQATT and CDR2 SNEGSKA (reference sequence). V was cut by 6 bases and J by 8 bases, with 16 bases left in between.

J is TRBJ2-5 and V is TRBV20-1; no firm D call. Germline V gene data show CDR1 as DFQATT and CDR2 as SNEGSKA (reference sequence). V was cut by 2 bases and J by 1 base, with 14 bases left in between. The CDR3 has 15 residues. CDR3 sequence: CSARLPKEIQETQYF. The DNA for the CDR3 is TGCAGTGCTAGATTGCCAAAAGAGATCCAAGAGACCCAGTACTTC.